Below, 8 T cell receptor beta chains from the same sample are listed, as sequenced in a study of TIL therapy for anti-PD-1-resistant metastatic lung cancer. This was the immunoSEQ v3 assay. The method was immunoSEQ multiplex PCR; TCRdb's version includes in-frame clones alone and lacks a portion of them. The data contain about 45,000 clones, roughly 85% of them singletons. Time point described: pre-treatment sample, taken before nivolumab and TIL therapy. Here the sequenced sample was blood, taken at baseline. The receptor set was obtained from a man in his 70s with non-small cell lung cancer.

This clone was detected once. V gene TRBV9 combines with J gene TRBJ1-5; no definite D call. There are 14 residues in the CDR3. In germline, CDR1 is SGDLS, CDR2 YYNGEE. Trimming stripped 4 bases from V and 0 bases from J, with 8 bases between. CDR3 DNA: TGTGCCAGCAGCCCACTCGATAGCAATCAGCCCCAGCATTTT. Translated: CASSPLDSNQPQHF.

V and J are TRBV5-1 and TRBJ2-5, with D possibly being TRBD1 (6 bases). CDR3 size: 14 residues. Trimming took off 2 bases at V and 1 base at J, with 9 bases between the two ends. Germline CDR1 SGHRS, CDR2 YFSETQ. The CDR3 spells CASSFSGAQETQYF. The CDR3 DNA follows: TGCGCCAGCAGCTTTTCAGGGGCCCAAGAGACCCAGTACTTC.

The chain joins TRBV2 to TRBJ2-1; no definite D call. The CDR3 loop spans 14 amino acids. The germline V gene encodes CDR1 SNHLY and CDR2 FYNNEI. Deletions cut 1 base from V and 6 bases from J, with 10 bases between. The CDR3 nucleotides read TGTGCCAGCAGTGAAGGATGGAGAACCAATGAGCAGTTCTTC. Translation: CASSEGWRTNEQFF.

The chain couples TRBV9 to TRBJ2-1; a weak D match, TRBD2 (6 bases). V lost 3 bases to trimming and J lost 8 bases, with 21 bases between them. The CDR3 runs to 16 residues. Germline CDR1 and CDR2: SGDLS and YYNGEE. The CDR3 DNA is TGTGCCAGCAGCGCGCTCCTAGGAGGGCCCCCCGATGAGCAGTTCTTC. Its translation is CASSALLGGPPDEQFF.

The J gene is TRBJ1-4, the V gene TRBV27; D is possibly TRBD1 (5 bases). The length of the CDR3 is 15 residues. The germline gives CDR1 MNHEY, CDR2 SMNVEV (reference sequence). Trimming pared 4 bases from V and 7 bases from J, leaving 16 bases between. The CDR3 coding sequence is TGTGCCAGCAGTTCCCGACAGAGTGGGGCTGAAAAACTGTTTTTT. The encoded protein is CASSSRQSGAEKLFF.

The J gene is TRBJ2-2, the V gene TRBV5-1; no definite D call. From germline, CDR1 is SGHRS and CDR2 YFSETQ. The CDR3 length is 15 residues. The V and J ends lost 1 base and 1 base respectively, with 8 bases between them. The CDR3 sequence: CASSLWEGNTGELFF. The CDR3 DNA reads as TGCGCCAGCAGCTTGTGGGAAGGGAACACCGGGGAGCTGTTTTTT.

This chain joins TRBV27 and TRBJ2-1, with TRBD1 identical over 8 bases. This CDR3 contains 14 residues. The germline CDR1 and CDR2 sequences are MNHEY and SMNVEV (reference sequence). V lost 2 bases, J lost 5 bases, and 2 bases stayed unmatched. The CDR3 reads CASSLMDRDNEQFF. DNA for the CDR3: TGTGCCAGCAGTTTAATGGACAGGGACAATGAGCAGTTCTTC.

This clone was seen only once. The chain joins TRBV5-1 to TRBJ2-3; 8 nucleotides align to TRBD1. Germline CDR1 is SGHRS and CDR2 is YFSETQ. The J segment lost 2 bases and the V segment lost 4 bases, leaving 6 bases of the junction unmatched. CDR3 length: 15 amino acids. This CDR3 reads CASSGTGHNTDTQYF. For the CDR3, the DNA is TGCGCCAGCAGCGGGACAGGTCATAACACAGATACGCAGTATTTT. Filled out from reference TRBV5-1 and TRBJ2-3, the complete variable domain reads KAGVTQTPRYLIKTRGQQVTLSCSPISGHRSVSWYQQTPGQGLQFLFEYFSETQRNKGNFPGRFSGRQFSNSRSEMNVSTLELGDSALYLCASSGTGHNTDTQYFGPGTRLTVL.